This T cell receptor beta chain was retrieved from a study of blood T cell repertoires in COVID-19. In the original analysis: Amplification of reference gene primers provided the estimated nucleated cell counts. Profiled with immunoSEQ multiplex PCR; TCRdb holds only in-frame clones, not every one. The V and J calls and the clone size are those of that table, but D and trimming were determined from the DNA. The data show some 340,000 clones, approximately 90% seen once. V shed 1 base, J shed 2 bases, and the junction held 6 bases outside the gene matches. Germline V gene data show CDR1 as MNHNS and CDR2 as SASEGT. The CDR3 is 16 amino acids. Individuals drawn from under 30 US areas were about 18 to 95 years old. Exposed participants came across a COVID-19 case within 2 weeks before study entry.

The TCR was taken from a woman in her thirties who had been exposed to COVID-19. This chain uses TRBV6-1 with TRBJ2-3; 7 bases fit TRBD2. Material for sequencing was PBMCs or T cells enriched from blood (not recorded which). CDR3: CASSEGSGGITDTQYF. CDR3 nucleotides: TGTGCCAGCAGTGAAGGGTCCGGGGGGATCACAGATACGCAGTATTTT.